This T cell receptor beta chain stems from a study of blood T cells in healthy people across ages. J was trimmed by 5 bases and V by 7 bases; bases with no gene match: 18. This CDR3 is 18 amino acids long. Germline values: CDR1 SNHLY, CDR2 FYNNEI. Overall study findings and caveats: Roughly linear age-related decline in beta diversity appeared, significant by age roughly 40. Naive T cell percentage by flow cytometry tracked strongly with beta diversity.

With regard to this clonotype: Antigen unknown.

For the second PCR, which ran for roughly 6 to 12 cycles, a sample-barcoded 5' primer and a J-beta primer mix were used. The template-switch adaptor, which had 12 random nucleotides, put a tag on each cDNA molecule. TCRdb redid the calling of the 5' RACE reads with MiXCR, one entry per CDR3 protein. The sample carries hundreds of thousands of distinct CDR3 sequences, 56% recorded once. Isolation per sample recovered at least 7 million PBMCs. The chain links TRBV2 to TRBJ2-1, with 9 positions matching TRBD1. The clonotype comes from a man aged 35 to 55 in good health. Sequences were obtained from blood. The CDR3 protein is CASNIARDRAQIDNEQFF. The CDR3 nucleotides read TGTGCCAGCAACATAGCCAGGGACAGGGCACAAATCGACAATGAGCAGTTCTTC.